Below are 6 T cell receptor beta chains sequenced from a single sample in a study of T-cell reconstitution after alpha-beta-depleted transplantation in children. Using unique molecular identifiers, the investigators prepared the TCRbeta library. TCRdb processed the PCR reads anew with MiXCR; each CDR3 protein has one entry. Among around 670,000 distinct CDR3 sequences listed, about an eighth were seen once. Sequencing was performed on PBMCs, taken before TCRalphabeta/CD19-depleted stem cell transplant. Every receptor here comes from a girl aged 2-10 years with congenital amegakaryocytic thrombocytopenia, due to receive a stem cell transplant.

The chain is built from TRBV27 and TRBJ2-4; 7 bases map to TRBD2. The V segment lost 6 bases and the J segment 2 bases; nucleotides outside the gene matches: 10. The CDR3 is 16 residues long. Looked up from germline, CDR1 is MNHEY and CDR2 is SMNVEV (reference sequence). CDR3 nucleotide sequence: TGTGCCAGCAGCTATTCTCCAGCGGGGTCCAAAAACATTCAGTACTTC. It encodes CASSYSPAGSKNIQYF.

The chain is built from TRBV1 and TRBJ2-5; the table's D call TRBD2 went unverified against the DNA. TRBV1 is listed as a pseudogene. The CDR3 totals 14 residues. The CDR3 nucleotides read TGCACCATCCGGACTAGCGGAGCAGGGGAGACCCAGTACTTC. Its protein product is CTIRTSGAGETQYF.

This clonotype was seen a few times. This chain connects TRBV27 to TRBJ1-2; the D is unclear. The CDR3 totals 13 residues. The V end lost 8 bases, the J end lost 6 bases, and 16 bases lay between the germline ends. The germline V gene encodes CDR1 MNHEY and CDR2 SMNVEV (reference sequence). CDR3 nucleotide sequence: TGTGCCAGCCCTACGCCTGGGGATCATGGCTACACCTTC. Encoded protein: CASPTPGDHGYTF.

This clonotype was observed many times. The chain uses TRBV15 and TRBJ2-3, with 8 nucleotides matching TRBD1. The CDR3 runs 16 residues. V lost 0 bases to trimming and J lost 5 bases; unmatched junction nucleotides: 7. The germline V gene encodes CDR1 LNHNV and CDR2 YYDKDF (reference sequence). CDR3 nucleotides: TGTGCCACCAGCAGAGATAGGACAGGGTGGTTAGATACGCAGTATTTT. Encoded protein: CATSRDRTGWLDTQYF.

The V call is TRBV11-2, the J call TRBJ2-1; D possibly corresponds to TRBD2 (6 bases). This CDR3 is 16 amino acids long. CDR1 and CDR2 (germline): SGHAT, FQNNGV. Trimming cost V 3 bases and J 4 bases, with 16 bases left between them. CDR3: CASSFRPAGRYNEQFF. The CDR3 DNA follows: TGTGCCAGCAGCTTTAGACCAGCGGGTCGGTACAATGAGCAGTTCTTC.

The CDR3 nucleotides are TGCAGTGCTAGGTCCCAAGACTGGAAGGAGCAGTACTTC. It encodes CSARSQDWKEQYF. The chain carries TRBV20-1 and TRBJ2-7, with no clear D. The CDR3 is 13 residues long. Per the germline V gene, CDR1 is DFQATT and CDR2 is SNEGSKA (reference sequence). The V gene lost 3 bases and the J gene lost 7 bases, with 16 bases spanning the gap.